A selection of T cell receptor beta chains follows, all from one sample in a study of response to subunit inactivated influenza vaccine. TCRdb reprocessed the RT-PCR reads via MiXCR and lists one record per CDR3 protein. The repertoire consists of about 480,000 distinct CDR3 sequences, with 10% to 15% occurring once and the leading ten covering around 13%. The sample was PBMCs from blood, taken about 40 days after vaccination. All receptors come from a middle-aged man who received an inactivated influenza vaccine. Both conserved end residues are part of each CDR3. A D gene is named only where the DNA matches it firmly. Part of the rows lack a size; the others show once, few, many or a class for expanded clones.

V gene	J gene	D gene	clone size	CDR3 protein	CDR3 DNA
TRBV25-1	TRBJ2-2	-	-	CASKVTGGNTGELFF	TGTGCCAGCAAGGTCACCGGTGGGAACACCGGGGAGCTGTTTTTT
TRBV4-2	TRBJ2-3	TRBD2	-	CASSLLAGGGWTDTQYF	TGTGCCAGCAGCCTACTAGCGGGGGGGGGTTGGACAGATACGCAGTATTTT
TRBV5-1	TRBJ2-1	TRBD2	few	CASQIAGAYNEQFF	TGCGCCAGCCAGATAGCGGGGGCCTACAATGAGCAGTTCTTC
TRBV28	TRBJ1-5	-	many	CASSPPSNQPQHF	TGTGCCAGCAGCCCACCAAGCAATCAGCCCCAGCATTTT
TRBV5-1	TRBJ2-7	TRBD2	few	CASSTGLEPYEQYF	TGCGCCAGCAGTACGGGACTAGAGCCCTACGAGCAGTACTTC
TRBV28	TRBJ2-1	TRBD2	many	CASSLGAGGLYNEQFF	TGTGCCAGCAGCCTGGGAGCGGGGGGGTTATACAATGAGCAGTTCTTC
TRBV10-3	TRBJ2-5	-	-	CAIRSAAGETQYF	TGTGCCATCAGGAGTGCAGCTGGGGAGACCCAGTACTTC
TRBV6-2/TRBV6-3	TRBJ1-1	-	few	CASRNGAGMNTEAFF	TGTGCCAGCAGAAATGGGGCCGGCATGAACACTGAAGCTTTCTTT
TRBV20-1	TRBJ2-1	TRBD2	few	CSARGGNNEQFF	TGCAGTGCTAGGGGGGGGAACAATGAGCAGTTCTTC
TRBV6-2/TRBV6-3	TRBJ2-5	TRBD2	few	CASRPGLAGVETQYF	TGTGCCAGCCGTCCGGGGCTAGCGGGAGTTGAGACCCAGTACTTC
TRBV28	TRBJ1-6	-	few	CASTHSYNSPLHF	TGTGCCAGCACCCACTCCTATAATTCACCCCTCCACTTT
TRBV5-1	TRBJ1-4	TRBD1	few	CASSTGGGKLFF	TGCGCCAGCAGCACAGGGGGCGGAAAACTGTTTTTT
TRBV28	TRBJ1-1	TRBD1	-	CASTFPGQGKLAEAFF	TGTGCCAGCACGTTCCCGGGACAGGGCAAGTTGGCTGAAGCTTTCTTT
TRBV6-1	TRBJ1-6	-	few	CASSPTGRRGSPLHF	TGTGCCAGCAGCCCAACGGGTCGCCGGGGTTCACCCCTCCACTTT
TRBV2	TRBJ1-1	-	few	CASRAGWSTEAFF	TGTGCCAGCAGGGCGGGGTGGAGCACTGAAGCTTTCTTT
TRBV7-9	TRBJ1-2	-	-	CASSLEIFGYTF	TGTGCCAGCAGCTTAGAAATCTTTGGCTACACCTTC
TRBV20-1	TRBJ2-3	-	-	CSATPHGGRTDTQYF	TGCAGTGCTACCCCACACGGCGGGCGCACAGATACGCAGTATTTT
TRBV20-1	TRBJ2-5	-	many	CSARARLLGETQYF	TGCAGTGCTAGAGCGCGGTTACTTGGGGAGACCCAGTACTTC
TRBV3-1	TRBJ2-5	TRBD2	-	CASSLDSPTSGGTRETQYF	TGTGCCAGCAGCCTTGACTCTCCAACTAGCGGGGGGACTAGGGAGACCCAGTACTTC
TRBV10-3	TRBJ1-1	-	-	CAIRSRGTEAFF	TGTGCCATCAGAAGTCGGGGCACTGAAGCTTTCTTT
TRBV6-2/TRBV6-3	TRBJ2-7	TRBD2	few	CASSYSTSGNPYEQYF	TGTGCCAGCAGTTACTCTACTAGCGGGAACCCCTACGAGCAGTACTTC
TRBV5-1	TRBJ2-1	TRBD1	-	CASRSEGGAGHNEQFF	TGCGCCAGCAGGTCTGAAGGGGGCGCGGGCCACAATGAGCAGTTCTTC
TRBV20-1	TRBJ1-2	TRBD1	few	CSARQGADYGYTF	TGCAGTGCTAGACAGGGGGCTGACTATGGCTACACCTTC
TRBV20-1	TRBJ2-4	TRBD1	-	CSATGGASKNIQYF	TGCAGTGCTACAGGGGGCGCTTCCAAAAACATTCAGTACTTC
TRBV5-1	TRBJ2-2	-	many	CASSLGETGELFF	TGCGCCAGCAGCTTGGGAGAAACCGGGGAGCTGTTTTTT
TRBV4-3	TRBJ2-2	-	few	CASSQRLGGGGELFF	TGCGCCAGCAGCCAACGCCTAGGAGGTGGCGGGGAGCTGTTTTTT
TRBV5-1	TRBJ2-3	TRBD2	few	CASSLGLADYTDTQYF	TGCGCCAGCAGCTTGGGACTAGCGGATTACACAGATACGCAGTATTTT
TRBV4-3	TRBJ1-2	-	few	CASSLDPPGGGYTF	TGCGCCAGCAGCCTCGATCCACCGGGGGGAGGCTACACCTTC
TRBV5-6	TRBJ2-1	-	-	CASSRGRYNEQFF	TGTGCCAGCAGCAGGGGACGCTACAATGAGCAGTTCTTC
TRBV28	TRBJ2-1	TRBD2	-	CASSLPSGISYNEQFF	TGTGCTAGCAGTTTGCCTAGCGGGATTTCCTACAATGAGCAGTTCTTC
TRBV29-1	TRBJ2-7	-	few	CSAEGSRGEQYF	TGCAGCGCCGAAGGCTCCCGAGGCGAGCAGTACTTC
TRBV6-1	TRBJ1-2	TRBD1	-	CASSRGQGAVGYTF	TGTGCCAGCAGCCGTGGACAGGGCGCGGTTGGCTACACCTTC
TRBV20-1	TRBJ2-3	-	-	CSASYWGGRDTQYF	TGCAGTGCTAGTTATTGGGGGGGGCGGGATACGCAGTATTTT
TRBV12-3/TRBV12-4	TRBJ2-2	-	many	CASSFGTGELFF	TGTGCCAGCAGTTTTGGCACCGGGGAGCTGTTTTTT
TRBV20-1	TRBJ1-2	-	-	CSAPTEGNYGYTF	TGCAGTGCTCCAACTGAGGGTAACTATGGCTACACCTTC
TRBV5-1	TRBJ2-7	-	few	CASSAVEQAWDLYEQYF	TGCGCCAGCAGCGCGGTGGAACAGGCCTGGGACCTCTACGAGCAGTACTTC
TRBV7-9	TRBJ1-4	-	-	CASSLVAGEKLFF	TGTGCCAGCAGCTTAGTGGCGGGGGAAAAACTGTTTTTT
TRBV11-2	TRBJ2-1	-	few	CASSLGVLSEQFF	TGTGCCAGCAGCTTAGGGGTGTTGAGTGAGCAGTTCTTC
TRBV7-2	TRBJ1-1	-	few	CASSLDSRGSTEAFF	TGTGCCAGCAGCTTAGATTCCAGGGGTTCGACTGAAGCTTTCTTT
TRBV20-1	TRBJ2-1	TRBD1	few	CSARDPQRGREQFF	TGCAGTGCTAGAGATCCCCAAAGGGGGCGGGAGCAGTTCTTC
TRBV28	TRBJ2-7	TRBD2	-	CASTPQGTSYEQYF	TGTGCCAGCACTCCCCAGGGGACTAGCTACGAGCAGTACTTC
TRBV7-2	TRBJ1-3	-	few	CASRRTGRGNTIYF	TGTGCCAGCAGGAGAACAGGGCGTGGAAACACCATATATTTT
TRBV6-2/TRBV6-3	TRBJ2-1	-	few	CASRQNVDEQFF	TGTGCCAGCAGGCAAAATGTCGATGAGCAGTTCTTC
TRBV12-3/TRBV12-4	TRBJ1-1	TRBD1	few	CASSSYRGGWDTEAFF	TGTGCCAGCAGCTCCTACAGGGGGGGATGGGACACTGAAGCTTTCTTT
TRBV5-1	TRBJ1-2	TRBD1	few	CASSVGTGAQANYGYTF	TGCGCCAGCAGCGTCGGGACAGGGGCCCAAGCTAACTATGGCTACACCTTC
TRBV12-3/TRBV12-4	TRBJ2-3	-	many	CASSLDGFSDTQYF	TGTGCCAGCAGTTTAGACGGATTCTCAGATACGCAGTATTTT
TRBV20-1	TRBJ2-1	-	many	CSARRGGPSSYNEQFF	TGCAGTGCTAGAAGAGGGGGGCCCTCCTCCTACAATGAGCAGTTCTTC
TRBV5-5	TRBJ2-7	-	-	CASSPLGAGANSEQYF	TGTGCCAGCAGCCCACTTGGGGCAGGGGCGAATTCCGAGCAGTACTTC
TRBV7-2	TRBJ2-5	-	-	CASYSGPQETQYF	TGTGCCAGCTATTCAGGGCCCCAAGAGACCCAGTACTTC
TRBV20-1	TRBJ2-3	TRBD2	-	CSAYGTSGSVDTQYF	TGCAGTGCTTACGGGACTAGCGGGAGTGTAGATACGCAGTATTTT
TRBV7-8	TRBJ2-1	-	many	CASSLQGSYNEQFF	TGTGCCAGCAGCTTACAGGGTTCCTACAATGAGCAGTTCTTC
TRBV18	TRBJ2-3	TRBD2	few	CASSPLLTSGASTDTQYF	TGTGCCAGCTCACCACTCTTGACTAGCGGGGCTAGCACAGATACGCAGTATTTT
TRBV4-3	TRBJ2-7	-	many	CASSQGDEQYF	TGCGCCAGCAGCCAAGGGGACGAGCAGTACTTC
TRBV20-1	TRBJ1-2	-	few	CSARDPQGLGGYTF	TGCAGTGCTAGAGATCCCCAGGGGTTAGGTGGCTACACCTTC
TRBV12-3/TRBV12-4	TRBJ2-7	-	-	CASSPRAGPVYEQYF	TGTGCCAGCAGTCCGCGGGCGGGCCCCGTGTACGAGCAGTACTTC
TRBV7-8	TRBJ2-5	-	-	CASTRPVGGLSQETQYF	TGTGCCAGCACCCGCCCCGTGGGGGGACTGAGTCAAGAGACCCAGTACTTC
TRBV10-3	TRBJ1-5	TRBD1	-	CATTGTGGNQPQHF	TGTGCCACTACCGGGACAGGGGGCAATCAGCCCCAGCATTTT
TRBV20-1	TRBJ2-7	TRBD1	few	CSAIRQGSSSYEQYF	TGCAGTGCTATTCGACAGGGTTCTAGCTCCTACGAGCAGTACTTC
TRBV29-1	TRBJ2-7	-	many	CSVRATIRNSNHEQYF	TGCAGCGTGCGCGCTACGATCCGCAACTCTAACCACGAGCAGTACTTC